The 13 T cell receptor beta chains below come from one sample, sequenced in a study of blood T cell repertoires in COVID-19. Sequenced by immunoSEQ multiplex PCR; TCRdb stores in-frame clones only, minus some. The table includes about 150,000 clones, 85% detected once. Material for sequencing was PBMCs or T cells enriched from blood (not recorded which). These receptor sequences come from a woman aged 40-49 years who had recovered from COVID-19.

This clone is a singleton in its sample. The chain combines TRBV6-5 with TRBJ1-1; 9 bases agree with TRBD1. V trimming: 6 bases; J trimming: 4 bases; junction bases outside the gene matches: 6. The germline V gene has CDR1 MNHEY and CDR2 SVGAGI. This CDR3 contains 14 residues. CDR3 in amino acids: CASRPPTGGTEAFF. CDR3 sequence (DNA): TGTGCCAGCAGACCGCCGACAGGGGGCACTGAAGCTTTCTTT.

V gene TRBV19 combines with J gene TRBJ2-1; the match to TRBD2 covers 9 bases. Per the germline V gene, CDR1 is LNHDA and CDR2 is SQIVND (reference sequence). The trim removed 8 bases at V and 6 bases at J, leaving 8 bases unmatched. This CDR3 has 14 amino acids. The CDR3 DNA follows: TGTGCCAGTTCGGGGCGGGAGGGGCCCAATGAGCAGTTCTTC. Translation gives CASSGREGPNEQFF.

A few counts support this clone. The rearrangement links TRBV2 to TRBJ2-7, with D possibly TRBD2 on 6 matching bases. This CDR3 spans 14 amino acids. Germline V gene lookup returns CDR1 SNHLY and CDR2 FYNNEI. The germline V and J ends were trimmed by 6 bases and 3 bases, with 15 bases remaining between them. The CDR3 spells CASRRDSGVYEQYF. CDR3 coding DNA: TGTGCCAGCAGGAGGGACTCGGGGGTCTACGAGCAGTACTTC.

CDR3 nucleotides: TGCGCCAGCTCCAATAGCGGGGGGGCAATAGATACGCAGTATTTT. Translating gives CASSNSGGAIDTQYF. J is TRBJ2-3 and V is TRBV10-1; 11 bases fit TRBD2. Germline assignment: CDR1 WNHNN and CDR2 SYGVQD (reference sequence). J gave up 5 bases and V 8 bases, and 9 bases lay outside the gene matches. This CDR3 is 15 amino acids long.

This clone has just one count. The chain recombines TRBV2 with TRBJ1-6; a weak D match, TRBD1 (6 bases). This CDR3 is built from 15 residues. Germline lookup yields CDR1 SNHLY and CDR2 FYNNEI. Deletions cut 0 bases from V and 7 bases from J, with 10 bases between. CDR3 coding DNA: TGTGCCAGCAGTGAAGCGTCACAGGGAAATTCACCCCTCCACTTT. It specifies CASSEASQGNSPLHF.

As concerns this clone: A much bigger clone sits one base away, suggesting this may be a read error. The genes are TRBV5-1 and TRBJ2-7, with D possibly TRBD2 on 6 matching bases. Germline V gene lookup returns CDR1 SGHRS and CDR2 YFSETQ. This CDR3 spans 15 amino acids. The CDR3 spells CASSLTWGEVYGQYF. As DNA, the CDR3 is TGCGCCAGCAGCCTGACCTGGGGGGAGGTCTACGGGCAGTACTTC.

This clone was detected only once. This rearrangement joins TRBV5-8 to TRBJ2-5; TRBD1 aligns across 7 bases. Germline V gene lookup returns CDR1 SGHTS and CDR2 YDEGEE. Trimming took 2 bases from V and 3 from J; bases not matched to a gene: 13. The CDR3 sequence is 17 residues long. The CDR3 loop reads CASSFGGGTGQKETQYF. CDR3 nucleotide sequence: TGTGCCAGCAGCTTTGGTGGTGGAACGGGACAGAAAGAGACCCAGTACTTC.

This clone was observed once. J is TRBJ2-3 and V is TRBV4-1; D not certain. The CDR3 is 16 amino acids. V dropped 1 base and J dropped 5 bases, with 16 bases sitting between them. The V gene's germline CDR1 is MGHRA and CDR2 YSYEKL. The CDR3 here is CASSQGTIPSGDTQYF. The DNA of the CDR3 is TGCGCCAGCAGCCAAGGAACCATCCCCTCGGGAGATACGCAGTATTTT.

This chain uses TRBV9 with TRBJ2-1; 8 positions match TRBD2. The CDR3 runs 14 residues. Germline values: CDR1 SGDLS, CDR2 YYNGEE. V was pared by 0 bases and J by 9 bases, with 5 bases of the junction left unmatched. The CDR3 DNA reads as TGTGCCAGCAGCGTAGACGGGGGGGCACGTGAGCAGTTCTTC. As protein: CASSVDGGAREQFF.

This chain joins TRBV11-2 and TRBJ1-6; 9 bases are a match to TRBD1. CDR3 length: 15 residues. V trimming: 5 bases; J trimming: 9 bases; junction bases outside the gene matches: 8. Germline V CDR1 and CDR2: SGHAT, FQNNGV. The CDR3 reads CASSPSPGQGSPLHF. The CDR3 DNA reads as TGTGCCAGCAGCCCTAGTCCGGGACAGGGTTCACCCCTCCACTTT.

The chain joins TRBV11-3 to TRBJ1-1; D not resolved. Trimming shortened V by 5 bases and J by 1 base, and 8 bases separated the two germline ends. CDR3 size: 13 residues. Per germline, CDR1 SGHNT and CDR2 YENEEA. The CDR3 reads CASSRGGNTEAFF. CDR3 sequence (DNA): TGTGCCAGCAGCCGAGGTGGGAACACTGAAGCTTTCTTT.

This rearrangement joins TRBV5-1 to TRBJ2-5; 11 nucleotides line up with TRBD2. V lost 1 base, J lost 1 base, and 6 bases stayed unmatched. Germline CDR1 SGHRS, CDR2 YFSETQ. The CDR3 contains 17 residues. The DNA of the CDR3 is TGCGCCAGCAGCTTGAGTCTAGCGGGAGGTCTCCAAGAGACCCAGTACTTC. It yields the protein CASSLSLAGGLQETQYF.

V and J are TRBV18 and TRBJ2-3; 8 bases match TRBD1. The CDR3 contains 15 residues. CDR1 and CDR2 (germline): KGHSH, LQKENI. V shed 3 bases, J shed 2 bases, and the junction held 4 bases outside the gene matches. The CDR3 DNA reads TGTGCCAGCTCACCTCAGGGGGCTGTCACAGATACGCAGTATTTT. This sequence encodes CASSPQGAVTDTQYF.